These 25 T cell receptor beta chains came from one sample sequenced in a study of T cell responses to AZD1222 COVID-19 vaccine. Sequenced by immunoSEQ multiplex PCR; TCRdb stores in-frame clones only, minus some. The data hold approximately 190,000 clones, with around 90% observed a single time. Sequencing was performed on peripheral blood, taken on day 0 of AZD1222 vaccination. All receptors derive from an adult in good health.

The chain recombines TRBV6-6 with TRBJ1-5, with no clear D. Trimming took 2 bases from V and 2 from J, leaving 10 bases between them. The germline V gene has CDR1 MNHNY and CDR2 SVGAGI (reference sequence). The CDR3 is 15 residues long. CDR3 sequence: CASSYEGNGNQPQHF. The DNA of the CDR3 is TGTGCCAGCAGTTACGAGGGAAACGGCAATCAGCCCCAGCATTTT.

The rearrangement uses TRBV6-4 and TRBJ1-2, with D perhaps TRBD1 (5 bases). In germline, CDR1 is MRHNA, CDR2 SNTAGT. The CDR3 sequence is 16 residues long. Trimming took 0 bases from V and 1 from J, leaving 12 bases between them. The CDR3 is CASSDSNQGGNYGYTF. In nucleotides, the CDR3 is TGTGCCAGCAGTGACTCGAACCAGGGCGGTAACTATGGCTACACCTTC.

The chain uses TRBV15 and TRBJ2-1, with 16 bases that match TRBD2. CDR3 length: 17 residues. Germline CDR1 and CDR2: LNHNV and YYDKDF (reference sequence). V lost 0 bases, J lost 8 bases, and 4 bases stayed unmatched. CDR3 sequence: CATSREGLAGGIYEQFF. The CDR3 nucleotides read TGTGCCACCAGCAGAGAGGGACTAGCGGGGGGGATATATGAGCAGTTCTTC.

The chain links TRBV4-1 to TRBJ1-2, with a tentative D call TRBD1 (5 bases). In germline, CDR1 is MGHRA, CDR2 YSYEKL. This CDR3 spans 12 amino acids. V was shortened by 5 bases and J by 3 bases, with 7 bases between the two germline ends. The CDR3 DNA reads TGCGCCAGCAGCGGGGCAGACTATGGCTACACCTTC. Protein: CASSGADYGYTF.

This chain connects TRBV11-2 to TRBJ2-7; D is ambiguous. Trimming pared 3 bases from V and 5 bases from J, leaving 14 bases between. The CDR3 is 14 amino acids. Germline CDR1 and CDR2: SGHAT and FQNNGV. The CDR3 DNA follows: TGTGCCAGCAGCTTTGGGTACGTTGAAAACGAGCAGTACTTC. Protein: CASSFGYVENEQYF.

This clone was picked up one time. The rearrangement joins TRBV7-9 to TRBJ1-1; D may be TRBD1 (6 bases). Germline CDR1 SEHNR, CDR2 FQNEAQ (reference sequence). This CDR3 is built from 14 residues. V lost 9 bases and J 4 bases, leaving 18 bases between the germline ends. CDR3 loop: CASNRVGASTEAFF. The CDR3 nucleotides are TGTGCCAGTAACAGGGTGGGTGCGTCCACTGAAGCTTTCTTT.

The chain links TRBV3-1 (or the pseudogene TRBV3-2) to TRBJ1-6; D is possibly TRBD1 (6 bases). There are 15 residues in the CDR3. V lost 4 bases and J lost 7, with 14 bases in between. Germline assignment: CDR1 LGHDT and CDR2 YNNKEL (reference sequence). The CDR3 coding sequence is TGTGCCAGCAGCCCTCCGACAGGACCAAATTCACCCCTCCACTTT. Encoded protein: CASSPPTGPNSPLHF.

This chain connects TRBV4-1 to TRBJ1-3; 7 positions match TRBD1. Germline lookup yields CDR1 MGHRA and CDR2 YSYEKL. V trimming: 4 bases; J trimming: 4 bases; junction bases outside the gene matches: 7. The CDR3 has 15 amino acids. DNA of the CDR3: TGCGCCAGCAGCCGAAACAGGGGCGCAGGAAACACCATATATTTT. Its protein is CASSRNRGAGNTIYF.

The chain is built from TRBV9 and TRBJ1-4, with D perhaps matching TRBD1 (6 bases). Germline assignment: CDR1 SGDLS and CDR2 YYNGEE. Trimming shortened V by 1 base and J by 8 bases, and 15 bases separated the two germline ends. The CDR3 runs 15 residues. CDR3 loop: CASSVQGFSGEKLFF. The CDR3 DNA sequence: TGTGCCAGCAGCGTACAGGGGTTTTCCGGGGAAAAACTGTTTTTT.

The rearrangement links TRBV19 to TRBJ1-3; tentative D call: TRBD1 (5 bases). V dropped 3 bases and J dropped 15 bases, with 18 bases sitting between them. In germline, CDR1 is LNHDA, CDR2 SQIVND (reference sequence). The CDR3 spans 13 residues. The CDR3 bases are TGTGCCAGTAGTATTTCCAGGGACCTAAGGCGATATTTT. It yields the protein CASSISRDLRRYF.

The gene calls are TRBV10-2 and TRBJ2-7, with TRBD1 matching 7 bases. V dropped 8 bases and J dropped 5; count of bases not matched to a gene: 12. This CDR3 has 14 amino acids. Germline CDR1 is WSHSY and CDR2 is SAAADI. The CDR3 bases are TGCGCCAGCGGAATCCGGGGCAGGGGGAACGAGCAGTACTTC. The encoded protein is CASGIRGRGNEQYF.

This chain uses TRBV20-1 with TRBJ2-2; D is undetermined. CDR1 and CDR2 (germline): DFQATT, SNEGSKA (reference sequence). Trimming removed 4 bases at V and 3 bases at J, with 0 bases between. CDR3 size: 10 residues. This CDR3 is CSANTGELFF. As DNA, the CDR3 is TGCAGTGCTAACACCGGGGAGCTGTTTTTT.

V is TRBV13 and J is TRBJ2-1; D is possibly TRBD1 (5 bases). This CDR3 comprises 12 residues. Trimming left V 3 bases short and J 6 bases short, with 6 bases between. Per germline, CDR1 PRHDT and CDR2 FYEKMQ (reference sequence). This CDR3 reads CASSFQGNEQFF. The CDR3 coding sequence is TGTGCCAGCAGCTTCCAGGGCAATGAGCAGTTCTTC.

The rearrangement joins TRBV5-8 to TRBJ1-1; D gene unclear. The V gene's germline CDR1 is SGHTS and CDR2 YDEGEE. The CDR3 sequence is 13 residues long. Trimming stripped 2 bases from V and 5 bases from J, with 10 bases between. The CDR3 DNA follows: TGTGCCAGCAGCTTATCTGGAGGAACTGAAGCTTTCTTT. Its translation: CASSLSGGTEAFF.

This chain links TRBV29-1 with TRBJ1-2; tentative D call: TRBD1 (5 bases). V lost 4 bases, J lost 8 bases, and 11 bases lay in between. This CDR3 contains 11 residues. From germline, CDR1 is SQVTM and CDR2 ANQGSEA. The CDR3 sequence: CSVGGSIGYTF. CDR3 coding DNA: TGCAGCGTTGGGGGGAGTATAGGCTACACCTTC.

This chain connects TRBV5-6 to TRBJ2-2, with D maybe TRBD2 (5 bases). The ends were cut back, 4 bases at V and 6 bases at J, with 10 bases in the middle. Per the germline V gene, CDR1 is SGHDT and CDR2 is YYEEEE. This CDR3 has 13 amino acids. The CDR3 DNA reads TGTGCCAGCAGCATTAGCGCTTCCGGGGAGCTGTTTTTT. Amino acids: CASSISASGELFF.

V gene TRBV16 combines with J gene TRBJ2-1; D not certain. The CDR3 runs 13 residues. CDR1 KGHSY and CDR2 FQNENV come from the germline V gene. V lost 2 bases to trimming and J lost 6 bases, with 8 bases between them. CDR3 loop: CASSQLGLNEQFF. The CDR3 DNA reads TGTGCCAGCAGCCAACTTGGCCTCAATGAGCAGTTCTTC. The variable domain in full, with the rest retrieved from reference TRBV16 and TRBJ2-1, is GEEVAQTPKHLVRGEGQKAKLYCAPIKGHSYVFWYQQVLKNEFKFLISFQNENVFDETGMPKERFSAKCLPNSPCSLEIQATKLEDSAVYFCASSQLGLNEQFFGPGTRLTVL.

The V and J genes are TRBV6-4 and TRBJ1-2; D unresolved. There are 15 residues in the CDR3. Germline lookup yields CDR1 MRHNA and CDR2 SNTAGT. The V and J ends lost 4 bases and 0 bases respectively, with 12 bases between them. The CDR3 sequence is CASSAGRGANYGYTF. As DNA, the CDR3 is TGTGCCAGCAGTGCCGGCCGGGGAGCTAACTATGGCTACACCTTC.

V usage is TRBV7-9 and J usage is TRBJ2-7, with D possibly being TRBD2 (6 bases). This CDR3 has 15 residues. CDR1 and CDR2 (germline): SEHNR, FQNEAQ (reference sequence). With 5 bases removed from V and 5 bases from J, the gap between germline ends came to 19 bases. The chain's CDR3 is CASSPLTGGLDEQYF. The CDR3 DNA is TGTGCCAGCAGCCCACTCACCGGGGGTCTCGACGAGCAGTACTTC.

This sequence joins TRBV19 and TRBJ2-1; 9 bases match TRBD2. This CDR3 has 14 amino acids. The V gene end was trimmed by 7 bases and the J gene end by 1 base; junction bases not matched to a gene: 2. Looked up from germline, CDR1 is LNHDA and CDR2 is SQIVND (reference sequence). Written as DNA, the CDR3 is TGTGCCAGTAAAAGCGGGGGGTCCTACAATGAGCAGTTCTTC. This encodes CASKSGGSYNEQFF.

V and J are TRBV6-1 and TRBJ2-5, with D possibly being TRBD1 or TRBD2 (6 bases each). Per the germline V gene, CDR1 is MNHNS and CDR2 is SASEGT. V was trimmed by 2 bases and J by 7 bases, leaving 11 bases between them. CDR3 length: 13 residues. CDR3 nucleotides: TGTGCCAGCAGTGAACGGTGGGGGGCGACCCAGTACTTC. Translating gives CASSERWGATQYF.

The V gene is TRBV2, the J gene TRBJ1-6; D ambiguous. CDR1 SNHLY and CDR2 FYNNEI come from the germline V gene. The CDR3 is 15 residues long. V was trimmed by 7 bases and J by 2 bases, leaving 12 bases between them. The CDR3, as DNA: TGTGCCAGCACGGAGGGCAGGACCTATAATTCACCCCTCCACTTT. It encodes CASTEGRTYNSPLHF.

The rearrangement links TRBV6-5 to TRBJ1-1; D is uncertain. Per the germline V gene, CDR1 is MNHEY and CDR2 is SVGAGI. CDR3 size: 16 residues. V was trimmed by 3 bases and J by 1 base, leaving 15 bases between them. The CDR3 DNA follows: TGTGCCAGCAGTTATGACTCCCCCAGGTGGAACACTGAAGCTTTCTTT. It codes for CASSYDSPRWNTEAFF.

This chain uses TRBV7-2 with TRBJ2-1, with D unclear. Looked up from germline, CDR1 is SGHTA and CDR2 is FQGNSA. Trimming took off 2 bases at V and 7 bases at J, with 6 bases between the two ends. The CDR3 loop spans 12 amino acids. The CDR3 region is CASSLSPNEQFF. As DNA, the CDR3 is TGTGCCAGCAGCTTAAGTCCAAATGAGCAGTTCTTC.

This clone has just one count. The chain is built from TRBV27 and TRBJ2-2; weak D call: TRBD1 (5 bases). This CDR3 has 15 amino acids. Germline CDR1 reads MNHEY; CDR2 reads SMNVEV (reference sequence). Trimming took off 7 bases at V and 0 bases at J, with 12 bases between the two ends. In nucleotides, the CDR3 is TGTGCCAGCACCTTATGGGGCCCGAACACCGGGGAGCTGTTTTTT. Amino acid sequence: CASTLWGPNTGELFF.